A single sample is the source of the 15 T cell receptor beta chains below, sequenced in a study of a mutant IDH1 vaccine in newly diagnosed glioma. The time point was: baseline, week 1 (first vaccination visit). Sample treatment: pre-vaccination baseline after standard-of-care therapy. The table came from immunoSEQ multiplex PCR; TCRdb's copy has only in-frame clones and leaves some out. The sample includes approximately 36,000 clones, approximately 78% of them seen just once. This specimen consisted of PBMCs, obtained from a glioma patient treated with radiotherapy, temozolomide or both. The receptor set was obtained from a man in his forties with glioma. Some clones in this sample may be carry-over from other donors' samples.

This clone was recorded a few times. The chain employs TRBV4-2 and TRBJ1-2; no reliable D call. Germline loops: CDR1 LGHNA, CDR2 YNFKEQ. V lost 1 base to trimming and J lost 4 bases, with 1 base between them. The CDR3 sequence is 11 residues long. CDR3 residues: CASSQGYGYTF. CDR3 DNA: TGTGCCAGCAGCCAAGGCTATGGCTACACCTTC.

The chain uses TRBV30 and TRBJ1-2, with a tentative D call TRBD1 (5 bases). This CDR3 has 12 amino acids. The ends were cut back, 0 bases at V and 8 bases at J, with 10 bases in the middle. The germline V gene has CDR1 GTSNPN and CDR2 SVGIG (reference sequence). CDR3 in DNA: TGTGCCTGGAGTGTGAGCGGGACGGGCTACACCTTC. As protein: CAWSVSGTGYTF.

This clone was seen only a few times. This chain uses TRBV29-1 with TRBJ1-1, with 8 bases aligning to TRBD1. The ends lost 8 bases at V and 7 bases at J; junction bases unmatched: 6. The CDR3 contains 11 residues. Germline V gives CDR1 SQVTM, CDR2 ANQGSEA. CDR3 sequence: CSTGQGDEAFF. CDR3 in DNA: TGCAGCACCGGACAGGGAGATGAAGCTTTCTTT.

The CDR3 here is CASISLVYSNQPQHF. CDR3 nucleotides: TGTGCCAGCATCTCTCTAGTCTATAGCAATCAGCCCCAGCATTTT. The chain carries TRBV28 and TRBJ1-5, with D unclear. This CDR3 contains 15 residues. With 7 bases removed from V and 0 bases from J, the gap between germline ends came to 13 bases. Germline V gives CDR1 MDHEN, CDR2 SYDVKM.

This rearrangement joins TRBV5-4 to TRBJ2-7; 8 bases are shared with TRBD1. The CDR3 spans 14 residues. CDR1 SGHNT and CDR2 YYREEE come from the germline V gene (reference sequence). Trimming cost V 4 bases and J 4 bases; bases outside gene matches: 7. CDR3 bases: TGTGCCAGCAGCCCTGGACAGGGCAATTACGAGCAGTACTTC. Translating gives CASSPGQGNYEQYF. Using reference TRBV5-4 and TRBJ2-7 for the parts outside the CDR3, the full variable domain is ETGVTQSPTHLIKTRGQQVTLRCSSQSGHNTVSWYQQALGQGPQFIFQYYREEENGRGNFPPRFSGLQFPNYSSELNVNALELDDSALYLCASSPGQGNYEQYFGPGTRLTVT.

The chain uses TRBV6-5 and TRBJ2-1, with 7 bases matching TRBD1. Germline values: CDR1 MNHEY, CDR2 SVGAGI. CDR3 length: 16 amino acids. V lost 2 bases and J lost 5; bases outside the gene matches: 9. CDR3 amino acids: CASSYRRGSKNNEQFF. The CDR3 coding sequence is TGTGCCAGCAGTTACCGCAGGGGGTCGAAAAACAATGAGCAGTTCTTC.

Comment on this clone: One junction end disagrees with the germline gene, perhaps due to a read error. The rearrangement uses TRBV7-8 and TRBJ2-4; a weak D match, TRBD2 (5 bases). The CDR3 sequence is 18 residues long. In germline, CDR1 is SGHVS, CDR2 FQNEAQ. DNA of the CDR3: TGTGCCAGCAGCCTAGCCCGCTTTCCGGGGATAGCCAAAAACATTCAGTACTTC. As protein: CASSLARFPGIAKNIQYF.

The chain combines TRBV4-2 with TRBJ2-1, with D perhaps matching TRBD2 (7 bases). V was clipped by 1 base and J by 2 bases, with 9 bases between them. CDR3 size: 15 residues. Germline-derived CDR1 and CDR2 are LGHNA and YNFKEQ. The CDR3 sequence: CASSQGGGPYNEQFF. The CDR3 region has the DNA TGTGCCAGCAGCCAAGGGGGGGGCCCCTACAATGAGCAGTTCTTC.

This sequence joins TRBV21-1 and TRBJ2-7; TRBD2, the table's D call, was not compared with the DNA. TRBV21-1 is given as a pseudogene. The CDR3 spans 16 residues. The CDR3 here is CASSKEAGEIPYEQYF. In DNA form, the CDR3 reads TGTGCCAGCAGCAAAGAGGCGGGGGAAATTCCCTACGAGCAGTACTTC.

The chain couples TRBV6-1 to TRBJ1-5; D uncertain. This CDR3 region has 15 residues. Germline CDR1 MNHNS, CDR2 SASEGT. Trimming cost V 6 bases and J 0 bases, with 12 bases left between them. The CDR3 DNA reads TGTGCCAGCAGGACGAGGCAGTATAGCAATCAGCCCCAGCATTTT. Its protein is CASRTRQYSNQPQHF.

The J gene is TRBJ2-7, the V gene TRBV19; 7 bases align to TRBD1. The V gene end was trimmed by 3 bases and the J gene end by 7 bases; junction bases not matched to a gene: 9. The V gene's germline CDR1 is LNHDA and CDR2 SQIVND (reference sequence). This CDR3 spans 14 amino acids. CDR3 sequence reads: CASSIAGTAWEQYF. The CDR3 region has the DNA TGTGCCAGTAGTATCGCCGGGACAGCCTGGGAGCAGTACTTC.

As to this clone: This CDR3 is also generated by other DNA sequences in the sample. CDR3 nucleotides: TGTGCCAGCAGCTTGGTTCGGGGCTATGGCTACACCTTC. It is translated as CASSLVRGYGYTF. V gene TRBV5-4 combines with J gene TRBJ1-2; D ambiguous. Germline values: CDR1 SGHNT, CDR2 YYREEE (reference sequence). V lost 0 bases, J lost 4 bases, and 7 bases lay in between. There are 13 residues in the CDR3.

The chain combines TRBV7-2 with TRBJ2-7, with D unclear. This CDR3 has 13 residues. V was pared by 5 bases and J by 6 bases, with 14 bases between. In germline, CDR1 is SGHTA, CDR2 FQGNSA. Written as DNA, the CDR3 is TGTGCCAGCAGCCCCGACTCTAACGGCGAGCAGTACTTC. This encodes CASSPDSNGEQYF.

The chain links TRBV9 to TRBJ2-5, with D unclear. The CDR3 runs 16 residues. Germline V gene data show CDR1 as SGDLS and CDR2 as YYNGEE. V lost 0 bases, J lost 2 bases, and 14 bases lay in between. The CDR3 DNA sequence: TGTGCCAGCAGCGTAGGGGCGGCGTTTTTTCAAGAGACCCAGTACTTC. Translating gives CASSVGAAFFQETQYF.

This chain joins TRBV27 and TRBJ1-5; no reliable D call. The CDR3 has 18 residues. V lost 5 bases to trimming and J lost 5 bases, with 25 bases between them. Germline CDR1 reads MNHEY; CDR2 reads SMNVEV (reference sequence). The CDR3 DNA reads TGTGCCAGCAGTCCCGATTTCCCCGGCGGCGGTATCCATCAGCCCCAGCATTTT. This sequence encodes CASSPDFPGGGIHQPQHF.